This entry is about one T cell receptor (beta chain). As yet, its antigen is unknown. The CDR3 spans 17 residues. J was trimmed by 0 bases and V by 3 bases; bases with no gene match: 9. Germline CDR1 SGHKS, CDR2 YYEKEE (reference sequence). This sample is part of a study of cytomegalovirus exposure and HLA in healthy donors. Among the donors, all were healthy bone marrow donors. The PCR was carried out with 60 Vbeta primers and 13 Jbeta primers. Clones were read by immunoSEQ multiplex PCR, and TCRdb kept only the in-frame ones, dropping some. The repertoire shows approximately 34,000 clones; the top ten hold around 1.9%. The study, taken as a whole, reports: As a later analysis showed, several of the most significant clusters appeared to be linked to common viral pathogens. In vitro work confirmed that a few CMV-associated chains recognize CMV antigens.

This chain connects TRBV5-5 to TRBJ2-3; 8 nucleotides agree with TRBD2. This receptor was obtained from a woman aged 40 to 50 in good health and CMV-seropositive. Sequencing was done on a sample of PBMCs. The CDR3 bases are TGTGCCAGCAGCTCCCTACAAGCGGGAGCGAGCACAGATACGCAGTATTTT. Encoded protein: CASSSLQAGASTDTQYF. Drawing the rest from reference TRBV5-5 and TRBJ2-3, the complete variable domain is DAGVTQSPTHLIKTRGQQVTLRCSPISGHKSVSWYQQVLGQGPQFIFQYYEKEERGRGNFPDRFSARQFPNYSSELNVNALLLGDSALYLCASSSLQAGASTDTQYFGPGTRLTVL.